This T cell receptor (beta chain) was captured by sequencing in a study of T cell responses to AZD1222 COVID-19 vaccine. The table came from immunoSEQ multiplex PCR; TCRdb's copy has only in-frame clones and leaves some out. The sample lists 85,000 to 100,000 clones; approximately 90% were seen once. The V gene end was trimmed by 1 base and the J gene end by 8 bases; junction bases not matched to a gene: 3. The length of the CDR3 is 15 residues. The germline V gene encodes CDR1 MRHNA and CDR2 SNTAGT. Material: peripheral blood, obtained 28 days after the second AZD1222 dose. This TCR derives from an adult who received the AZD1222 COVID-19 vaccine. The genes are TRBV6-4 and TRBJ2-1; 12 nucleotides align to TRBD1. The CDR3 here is CASSDWDRGLDEQFF. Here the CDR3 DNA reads TGTGCCAGCAGTGACTGGGACAGGGGGCTTGATGAGCAGTTCTTC.